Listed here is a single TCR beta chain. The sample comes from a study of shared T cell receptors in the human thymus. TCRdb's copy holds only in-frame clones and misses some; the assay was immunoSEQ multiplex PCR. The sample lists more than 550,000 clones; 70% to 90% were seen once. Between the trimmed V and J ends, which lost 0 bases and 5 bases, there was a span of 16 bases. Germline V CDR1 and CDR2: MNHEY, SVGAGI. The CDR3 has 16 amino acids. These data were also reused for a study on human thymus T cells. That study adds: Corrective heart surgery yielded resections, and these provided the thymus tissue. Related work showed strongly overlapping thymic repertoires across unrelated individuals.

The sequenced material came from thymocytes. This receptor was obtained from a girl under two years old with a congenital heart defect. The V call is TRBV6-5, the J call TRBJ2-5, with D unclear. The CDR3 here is CASSYSRRIMWETQYF. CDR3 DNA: TGTGCCAGCAGTTACTCGCGCCGAATTATGTGGGAGACCCAGTACTTC.